These 25 T cell receptor beta chains originate from one sample sequenced in a study of blood T cell repertoires in COVID-19. Sequencing was performed with immunoSEQ multiplex PCR; in TCRdb, only in-frame clones are kept and a portion is missing. Of about 270,000 clones in the sample, about nine tenths were seen once. The sequenced sample was PBMCs or T cells enriched from blood (not recorded which). These receptors came from a woman in her 40s with acute COVID-19.

With respect to this clone: The junction does not match germline at one end; this may be a read error. The chain links TRBV18 to TRBJ2-1; D not certain. The CDR3 sequence is 15 residues long. From germline, CDR1 is KGHSH and CDR2 LQKENI. Written as DNA, the CDR3 is TGTGCCAGCTCTCCACAGCCGGGCTCCTACAATGAGCAGTTCTTC. This translates into CASSPQPGSYNEQFF.

The rearrangement uses TRBV18 and TRBJ2-5, with 8 positions matching TRBD1. Germline-derived CDR1 and CDR2 are KGHSH and LQKENI. Trimming at V came to 8 bases and at J to 3 bases, leaving 11 bases not matched to a gene. This CDR3 is 15 amino acids long. The CDR3 protein is CASNRPGGREETQYF. The CDR3 DNA follows: TGTGCCAGCAATCGTCCAGGGGGCAGGGAAGAGACCCAGTACTTC. Looking up the rest from reference TRBV18 and TRBJ2-5 gives the full variable domain: NAGVMQNPRHLVRRRGQEARLRCSPMKGHSHVYWYRQLPEEGLKFMVYLQKENIIDESGMPKERFSAEFPKEGPSILRIQQVVRGDSAAYFCASNRPGGREETQYFGPGTRLLVL.

The V call is TRBV10-3, the J call TRBJ1-5; 7 bases agree with TRBD1. The CDR3 has 13 amino acids. The germline V gene has CDR1 ENHRY and CDR2 SYGVKD. J lost 0 bases, V lost 11 bases, and 4 bases had no gene match. CDR3 residues: CAAQGDSNQPQHF. In nucleotides, the CDR3 is TGTGCCGCGCAGGGGGATAGCAATCAGCCCCAGCATTTT.

The V gene is TRBV4-2, the J gene TRBJ2-3, with a weak D call TRBD2 (6 bases). V lost 1 base and J lost 4, with 12 bases in between. The CDR3 is 15 amino acids. The germline gives CDR1 LGHNA, CDR2 YNFKEQ. CDR3 DNA: TGTGCCAGCAGCCAAGCCGGGAGTGGGCCAGATACGCAGTATTTT. Translating it yields CASSQAGSGPDTQYF.

This clone appeared once. The chain links TRBV11-3 to TRBJ2-1, with 8 bases aligning to TRBD2. This CDR3 is built from 16 residues. Germline V CDR1 and CDR2: SGHNT, YENEEA. V shed 0 bases and J 6 bases; nucleotides not matched to a gene: 7. DNA for the CDR3: TGTGCCAGCAGCTTAGATTTCGCGGGAGGATTCAATGAGCAGTTCTTC. Encoded protein: CASSLDFAGGFNEQFF.

The genes are TRBV7-9 and TRBJ1-2; TRBD1 agrees at 7 bases. The CDR3 sequence is 16 residues long. Germline V lookup: CDR1 SEHNR, CDR2 FQNEAQ (reference sequence). Germline trimming cut 6 bases from V and 1 base from J; bases unmatched to any gene: 11. CDR3 sequence (DNA): TGTGCCAGCAGATCAACTCGACAGGGTCGTAACTATGGCTACACCTTC. This encodes CASRSTRQGRNYGYTF.

The chain carries TRBV18 and TRBJ1-1, with D perhaps matching TRBD1 (6 bases). This CDR3 is 15 amino acids long. The germline CDR1 and CDR2 sequences are KGHSH and LQKENI. V was shortened by 3 bases and J by 0 bases, with 11 bases between the two germline ends. CDR3 region: CASSPIGQMNTEAFF. CDR3 sequence (DNA): TGTGCCAGCTCACCCATCGGACAGATGAACACTGAAGCTTTCTTT. The whole variable domain, remainder taken from reference TRBV18 and TRBJ1-1, is NAGVMQNPRHLVRRRGQEARLRCSPMKGHSHVYWYRQLPEEGLKFMVYLQKENIIDESGMPKERFSAEFPKEGPSILRIQQVVRGDSAAYFCASSPIGQMNTEAFFGQGTRLTVV.

The chain employs TRBV11-3 and TRBJ1-5; possibly TRBD1 for D (5 bases). The CDR3 contains 15 residues. Germline CDR1 is SGHNT and CDR2 is YENEEA. Trimming took 2 bases from V and 3 from J, leaving 11 bases between them. Written as DNA, the CDR3 is TGTGCCAGCAGCTTACGGGGGGGGTCCAATCAGCCCCAGCATTTT. Translating it yields CASSLRGGSNQPQHF. The full variable domain, its missing parts supplied by reference TRBV11-3 and TRBJ1-5, is EAGVVQSPRYKIIEKKQPVAFWCNPISGHNTLYWYLQNLGQGPELLIRYENEEAVDDSQLPKDRFSAERLKGVDSTLKIQPAELGDSAVYLCASSLRGGSNQPQHFGDGTRLSIL.

This chain uses TRBV5-1 with TRBJ2-7, with TRBD1 as a possible D gene (5 bases). CDR1 and CDR2 (germline): SGHRS, YFSETQ. The CDR3 totals 13 residues. V lost 4 bases and J 5 bases, leaving 13 bases between the germline ends. As DNA, the CDR3 is TGCGCCAGCAGCGTCCAGGGAAACGACGAGCAGTACTTC. This translates into CASSVQGNDEQYF.

This clone has more than one count but fewer than ten. The sample has other DNA sequences that encode this CDR3 too. Here the CDR3 reads CASSPTGNYGYTF. Written as DNA, the CDR3 is TGTGCCAGCAGTCCGACGGGGAACTATGGCTACACCTTC. The chain combines TRBV12-3 or TRBV12-4 with TRBJ1-2; D is undetermined. The CDR3 is 13 residues long. With 5 bases removed from V and 2 bases from J, the gap between germline ends came to 9 bases.

The rearrangement links TRBV4-3 to TRBJ1-1; 9 bases line up with TRBD1. The germline CDR1 and CDR2 sequences are LGHNA and YSLEER. The CDR3 totals 15 residues. V shed 3 bases, J shed 4 bases, and the junction held 6 bases outside the gene matches. The CDR3 loop reads CASSQDRGVGTEAFF. CDR3 DNA: TGCGCCAGCAGCCAGGACAGGGGTGTAGGCACTGAAGCTTTCTTT.

This chain links TRBV19 with TRBJ2-1; 7 nucleotides agree with TRBD2. The CDR3 has 15 amino acids. After removal of 9 bases from V and 0 bases from J, the junction contained 8 bases not matched to a gene. CDR1 and CDR2 (germline): LNHDA, SQIVND (reference sequence). As DNA, the CDR3 is TGTGCCAGCGCCTCGACTAGCAGCTCCTACAATGAGCAGTTCTTC. This sequence encodes CASASTSSSYNEQFF.

J is TRBJ2-2 and V is TRBV19; possibly TRBD1 for D (6 bases). With 11 bases removed from V and 6 bases from J, the gap between germline ends came to 13 bases. Germline CDR1 LNHDA, CDR2 SQIVND (reference sequence). The length of the CDR3 is 12 residues. CDR3 amino acids: CAGSGGAGELFF. The CDR3 DNA reads TGTGCCGGAAGTGGGGGCGCCGGGGAGCTGTTTTTT.

This clone was counted only a few times. This chain uses TRBV16 with TRBJ2-3, with D maybe TRBD1 (5 bases). The length of the CDR3 is 16 residues. Germline CDR1 and CDR2: KGHSY and FQNENV. Trimming removed 2 bases at V and 4 bases at J, with 16 bases between. CDR3 sequence: CASSQDRPVPPDTQYF. CDR3 in DNA: TGTGCCAGCAGCCAAGACAGACCCGTTCCCCCAGATACGCAGTATTTT. Drawing the rest from reference TRBV16 and TRBJ2-3, the complete variable domain is GEEVAQTPKHLVRGEGQKAKLYCAPIKGHSYVFWYQQVLKNEFKFLISFQNENVFDETGMPKERFSAKCLPNSPCSLEIQATKLEDSAVYFCASSQDRPVPPDTQYFGPGTRLTVL.

The table lists this clone with a count of one. The chain employs TRBV7-9 and TRBJ2-1, with TRBD2 matching 10 bases. The CDR3 totals 16 residues. J gave up 7 bases and V 5 bases, and 11 bases lay outside the gene matches. CDR1 SEHNR and CDR2 FQNEAQ come from the germline V gene (reference sequence). CDR3 nucleotide sequence: TGTGCCAGCAGCAAGCTGAGCGGGAGGGCTGTAAATGAGCAGTTCTTC. It is translated as CASSKLSGRAVNEQFF.

This chain joins TRBV2 and TRBJ2-1, with 7 bases fitting TRBD2. The CDR3 is made up of 14 amino acids. V lost 5 bases and J lost 1; bases outside the gene matches: 2. Per germline, CDR1 SNHLY and CDR2 FYNNEI. CDR3 in DNA: TGTGCCAGCAGTAGGACTAGTTCCTACAATGAGCAGTTCTTC. Its translation: CASSRTSSYNEQFF.

The chain uses TRBV11-2 and TRBJ2-5; D remains unclear. V shed 0 bases and J shed 5 bases, with 13 bases lying between them. The germline V gene encodes CDR1 SGHAT and CDR2 FQNNGV. The length of the CDR3 is 15 residues. CDR3 residues: CASSLDRLSWETQYF. The CDR3 DNA is TGTGCCAGCAGCTTAGATCGGTTATCCTGGGAGACCCAGTACTTC.

The V and J genes are TRBV24-1 and TRBJ2-5, with 7 bases lining up with TRBD2. The trim removed 3 bases at V and 3 bases at J, leaving 12 bases unmatched. The CDR3 runs to 17 residues. The germline CDR1 and CDR2 sequences are KGHDR and SFDVKD. The CDR3 region has the DNA TGTGCCACCAGTGATCCCGCTACTAGCGAGCCTAAAGAGACCCAGTACTTC. This gives the protein CATSDPATSEPKETQYF.

The chain has TRBV7-9 and TRBJ1-3; weak D call: TRBD1 (6 bases). The V and J ends lost 6 bases and 0 bases respectively, with 12 bases between them. This CDR3 is built from 15 residues. CDR1 SEHNR and CDR2 FQNEAQ come from the germline V gene (reference sequence). CDR3: CASSPQGHSGNTIYF. The CDR3, as DNA: TGTGCCAGCAGTCCACAGGGACACTCTGGAAACACCATATATTTT.

V is TRBV28 and J is TRBJ1-2; perhaps TRBD1 as D (5 bases). The CDR3 runs 13 residues. Germline V gene data show CDR1 as MDHEN and CDR2 as SYDVKM. Trimming shortened V by 3 bases and J by 8 bases, and 13 bases separated the two germline ends. In nucleotides, the CDR3 is TGTGCCAGCAGTTTTGCGGGACCCAAGGGCTACACCTTC. This sequence encodes CASSFAGPKGYTF.

The chain combines TRBV11-2 with TRBJ2-3, with 7 bases aligning to TRBD2. The germline V gene has CDR1 SGHAT and CDR2 FQNNGV. Germline trimming cut 3 bases from V and 6 bases from J; bases unmatched to any gene: 9. The CDR3 is 15 residues long. CDR3 coding DNA: TGTGCCAGCAGCTTGGGTGGATCCGGGGGGGATACGCAGTATTTT. This codes for CASSLGGSGGDTQYF.

V usage is TRBV5-1 and J usage is TRBJ1-6; 9 bases are a match to TRBD1. Unmatched junction bases numbered 4, after V lost 3 bases and J lost 3 bases. CDR1 and CDR2 (germline): SGHRS, YFSETQ. This CDR3 spans 16 amino acids. The CDR3 protein is CASSSGQGVYNSPLHF. The CDR3 nucleotides are TGCGCCAGCAGCTCGGGACAGGGAGTCTATAATTCACCCCTCCACTTT.

The chain carries TRBV28 and TRBJ2-3, with TRBD2 matching 8 bases. This CDR3 region has 16 residues. The trim removed 6 bases at V and 2 bases at J, leaving 10 bases unmatched. Germline V gene lookup returns CDR1 MDHEN and CDR2 SYDVKM. The DNA of the CDR3 is TGTGCCAGCAGAACCGGGACTAGGACGCTCACAGATACGCAGTATTTT. Amino acid sequence: CASRTGTRTLTDTQYF.

This chain connects TRBV6-1 to TRBJ1-2, with 8 positions matching TRBD1. CDR1 and CDR2 (germline): MNHNS, SASEGT. The CDR3 is 11 residues long. The V segment lost 10 bases and the J segment 8 bases; nucleotides outside the gene matches: 6. CDR3 protein: CAIWTGRGYTF. The CDR3 bases are TGTGCCATATGGACAGGGCGAGGCTACACCTTC.

The chain uses TRBV18 and TRBJ1-5; 7 positions match TRBD1. The V segment lost 3 bases and the J segment 4 bases; nucleotides outside the gene matches: 6. Germline CDR1 reads KGHSH; CDR2 reads LQKENI. The CDR3 loop spans 15 amino acids. DNA for the CDR3: TGTGCCAGCTCACCCCGACAGGGCGTTAATCAGCCCCAGCATTTT. Amino acids: CASSPRQGVNQPQHF.